The text below deals with one TCR beta chain. The data were obtained in a study of T cell changes during pregnancy in multiple sclerosis. Sequenced by immunoSEQ multiplex PCR; TCRdb stores in-frame clones only, minus some. The table includes some 70,000 clones, roughly 92% detected once. Germline CDR1 reads MNHNS; CDR2 reads SASEGT. With V trimmed by 1 base and J by 3 bases, 3 bases remained unmatched. This CDR3 contains 15 residues. The chain joins TRBV6-1 to TRBJ2-7; 10 nucleotides match TRBD2. This sample comprised peripheral blood, obtained after pregnancy. The receptor was derived from a female donor in good health, enrolled as a control in a pregnancy study. This chain's CDR3 is CASSEVSSGGYEQYF. As DNA, the CDR3 is TGTGCCAGCAGTGAAGTCTCTAGCGGGGGCTACGAGCAGTACTTC.